This record covers a single TCR beta chain. The CDR3 covers 15 residues. V shed 3 bases and J 6 bases; nucleotides not matched to a gene: 5. Germline-derived CDR1 and CDR2 are SGHAT and FQNNGV. TCRdb keeps only in-frame clones here, not all; method: immunoSEQ multiplex PCR. The sample consists of approximately 90,000 clones, about 89% of them appearing once. The data belong to a study of blood T cell repertoires in COVID-19. Enrolled during active infection, Seattle patients were then followed longitudinally. Sequenced: peripheral blood. The chain uses TRBV11-2 and TRBJ2-1; the match to TRBD2 covers 10 bases. The sequence came from a man aged 55 to 70 with COVID-19, enrolled during active disease. CDR3 in amino acids: CASSLAGLASNEQFF. The CDR3 region has the DNA TGTGCCAGCAGCTTGGCGGGACTAGCGAGCAATGAGCAGTTCTTC.